This T cell receptor (beta chain) was observed in a study of CD8+ T cells in alopecia areata. RNA extraction and reverse transcription yielded cDNA as sequencing template. The protocol was immunoSEQ multiplex PCR, while the TCRdb copy is restricted to in-frame clones and leaves out a portion. This repertoire shows 200,000 to 250,000 clones, 50% to 60% found once; its top ten account for around 0.44%. The V gene end was trimmed by 3 bases and the J gene end by 3 bases; junction bases not matched to a gene: 6. Looked up from germline, CDR1 is SGHRS and CDR2 is YFSETQ. The CDR3 contains 14 residues. This clone occurred a few times.

Sample: CD4+ T cells sorted from blood, taken at week 0. This receptor was taken from a human donor with alopecia areata. This rearrangement joins TRBV5-1 to TRBJ2-7; 7 bases fit TRBD2. As DNA, the CDR3 is TGCGCCAGCAGCTCGGGACTAACAGGCTACGAGCAGTACTTC. Protein product: CASSSGLTGYEQYF.